The 19 T cell receptor beta chains below come from one sample, sequenced in a study of cytomegalovirus exposure and HLA in healthy donors. Both 60 Vbeta primers and 13 Jbeta primers went into the PCR. Assay used: immunoSEQ multiplex PCR; TCRdb lists only in-frame clones, some missing. The sample includes around 100,000 clones, 73% of them seen just once. The specimen sequenced was PBMCs. The source of these receptors is a man aged 35 to 55 in good health and CMV-seronegative.

DNA of the CDR3: TGTGCCAGCAGCGCATTCGCCGGCAGCGATAACTATGGCTACACCTTC. Translated, it gives CASSAFAGSDNYGYTF. The chain employs TRBV5-4 and TRBJ1-2; D ambiguous. The CDR3 has 16 amino acids. V shed 4 bases and J shed 1 base, with 17 bases lying between them. Per the germline V gene, CDR1 is SGHNT and CDR2 is YYREEE (reference sequence).

J is TRBJ2-1 and V is TRBV21-1; the table's D gene call, TRBD2, was not cross checked with the DNA. TRBV21-1 is deemed a pseudogene. This CDR3 is 23 amino acids long. CDR3: CASSKYPHHYQERGGQSYNEQFF. The DNA for the CDR3 is TGTGCCAGCAGCAAATACCCCCACCACTATCAAGAGCGGGGGGGCCAGTCCTACAATGAGCAGTTCTTC.

The chain combines TRBV7-7 with TRBJ2-5; 10 bases match TRBD1. Losses at the gene ends were 4 bases for V and 2 bases for J; bases not matched to a gene: 4. Germline CDR1 reads SSHAT; CDR2 reads FNYEAQ (reference sequence). The CDR3 extends over 15 amino acids. This CDR3 reads CASSSRGQGQETQYF. CDR3 in DNA: TGTGCCAGCAGCTCGCGGGGACAGGGGCAAGAGACCCAGTACTTC.

V gene TRBV9 combines with J gene TRBJ2-1, with TRBD1 identical over 7 bases. This CDR3 comprises 16 residues. Trimming removed 0 bases from V and 1 base from J; junction bases left unmatched: 4. Per the germline V gene, CDR1 is SGDLS and CDR2 is YYNGEE. In DNA form, the CDR3 reads TGTGCCAGCAGCGTAGATGAGGGGGCTTCCTACAATGAGCAGTTCTTC. Encoded protein: CASSVDEGASYNEQFF.

The genes are TRBV5-6 and TRBJ2-2; D might be TRBD1 (6 bases). The germline gives CDR1 SGHDT, CDR2 YYEEEE. The CDR3 has 16 residues. Trimming removed 0 bases from V and 3 bases from J, with 12 bases in between. The CDR3 region is CASSLVRGSYTGELFF. The DNA for the CDR3 is TGTGCCAGCAGCTTGGTTAGGGGGTCCTACACCGGGGAGCTGTTTTTT.

The chain employs TRBV5-1 and TRBJ1-5; TRBD1 aligns across 7 bases. The germline V gene encodes CDR1 SGHRS and CDR2 YFSETQ. This CDR3 has 15 amino acids. With V trimmed by 2 bases and J by 4 bases, 6 bases remained unmatched. CDR3: CASSFLGTANQPQHF. The CDR3 nucleotides read TGCGCCAGCAGCTTTCTAGGGACAGCTAATCAGCCCCAGCATTTT.

This sequence joins TRBV27 and TRBJ1-2; 8 bases fit TRBD1. The germline gives CDR1 MNHEY, CDR2 SMNVEV (reference sequence). The CDR3 sequence is 13 residues long. Trimming took 5 bases from V and 8 from J; bases not matched to a gene: 7. CDR3 DNA sequence: TGTGCCAGCAGTGCATGGACAGGGAACGGCTACACCTTC. Translating it yields CASSAWTGNGYTF.

This clone was found once. The rearrangement links TRBV7-9 to TRBJ1-5, with unresolved D. V was shortened by 4 bases and J by 0 bases, with 13 bases between the two germline ends. Germline lookup yields CDR1 SEHNR and CDR2 FQNEAQ (reference sequence). The CDR3 sequence is 16 residues long. The CDR3 DNA is TGTGCCAGCAGCTCAGCCCGGGTAGATAGCAATCAGCCCCAGCATTTT. This sequence encodes CASSSARVDSNQPQHF.

This clone came up once. The chain carries TRBV5-1 and TRBJ2-3; 7 bases align to TRBD2. This CDR3 contains 14 residues. Germline values: CDR1 SGHRS, CDR2 YFSETQ. J lost 1 base, V lost 6 bases, and 5 bases had no gene match. The CDR3 bases are TGCGCCAGCAAGTCTGGGGGGGGCACAGATACGCAGTATTTT. Translating gives CASKSGGGTDTQYF.

The sample holds a few counts of this clone. The chain links TRBV11-2 to TRBJ1-2, with 7 bases that match TRBD1. Germline V lookup: CDR1 SGHAT, CDR2 FQNNGV. This CDR3 contains 12 residues. Trimming took 3 bases from V and 7 from J; bases not matched to a gene: 2. Written as DNA, the CDR3 is TGTGCCAGCAGCTTCTACAGGGGTGGCTACACCTTC. Translated: CASSFYRGGYTF.

V gene TRBV4-3 combines with J gene TRBJ2-1; a possible D gene is TRBD2 (5 bases). In germline, CDR1 is LGHNA, CDR2 YSLEER. This CDR3 has 15 residues. V was shortened by 0 bases and J by 2 bases, with 8 bases between the two germline ends. Here the CDR3 DNA reads TGCGCCAGCAGCCAAGACGGGGAGCCCTACAATGAGCAGTTCTTC. Amino acids: CASSQDGEPYNEQFF.

The V call is TRBV4-2, the J call TRBJ2-1; 11 bases line up with TRBD2. Trimming removed 0 bases from V and 9 bases from J; junction bases left unmatched: 10. The V gene's germline CDR1 is LGHNA and CDR2 YNFKEQ. The CDR3 loop spans 17 amino acids. The CDR3 sequence: CASSQEPGLAASGEQFF. CDR3 bases: TGTGCCAGCAGCCAAGAACCGGGACTAGCGGCAAGTGGTGAGCAGTTCTTC.

The CDR3 reads CASSLELAVTPTELFF. In DNA form, the CDR3 reads TGTGCCAGCAGCTTAGAGCTAGCGGTGACACCGACGGAGCTGTTTTTT. The V call is TRBV11-2, the J call TRBJ2-2, with 7 bases lining up with TRBD2. This CDR3 is built from 16 residues. The germline V gene encodes CDR1 SGHAT and CDR2 FQNNGV. V lost 0 bases, J lost 10 bases, and 11 bases stayed unmatched.

The J gene is TRBJ1-1, the V gene TRBV5-1, with TRBD1 matching over 8 bases. The ends lost 2 bases at V and 1 base at J; junction bases unmatched: 7. The CDR3 is 16 amino acids. Germline CDR1 is SGHRS and CDR2 is YFSETQ. The chain's CDR3 is CASSLIPQGENTEAFF. The DNA for the CDR3 is TGCGCCAGCAGCTTAATCCCACAGGGGGAGAACACTGAAGCTTTCTTT.

This clone has a single count. The chain combines TRBV15 with TRBJ2-7, with D possibly matching TRBD2 (6 bases). The germline CDR1 and CDR2 sequences are LNHNV and YYDKDF (reference sequence). With 0 bases removed from V and 6 bases from J, the gap between germline ends came to 12 bases. This CDR3 is 14 amino acids long. CDR3 region: CATSRDRSGGEQYF. The CDR3 DNA reads as TGTGCCACCAGCAGAGATCGGTCCGGGGGCGAGCAGTACTTC.

The chain links TRBV6-6 to TRBJ2-1; tentatively, D is TRBD2 (5 bases). Germline CDR1 MNHNY, CDR2 SVGAGI (reference sequence). CDR3 length equals 13 residues. Trimming shortened V by 5 bases and J by 4 bases, and 9 bases separated the two germline ends. The CDR3 DNA is TGTGCCAGCAGTCCCGAGGGTTACAATGAGCAGTTCTTC. Amino acids: CASSPEGYNEQFF.

This clone was counted only a few times. The rearrangement uses TRBV18 and TRBJ1-1; D remains unclear. Germline CDR1 is KGHSH and CDR2 is LQKENI. The CDR3 is 13 residues long. The ends were cut back, 1 base at V and 3 bases at J, with 6 bases in the middle. CDR3 sequence (DNA): TGTGCCAGCTCACCACAGGAGTACACTGAAGCTTTCTTT. Its protein product is CASSPQEYTEAFF.

The chain employs TRBV29-1 and TRBJ2-7, with D hard to call. Trimming left V 6 bases short and J 2 bases short, with 11 bases between. Germline CDR1 and CDR2: SQVTM and ANQGSEA. CDR3 length: 12 amino acids. The DNA of the CDR3 is TGCAGCGTCGTGGGTCAGGCCTACGAGCAGTACTTC. Translating gives CSVVGQAYEQYF.

The chain links TRBV28 to TRBJ2-7; 8 bases match TRBD1. Germline assignment: CDR1 MDHEN and CDR2 SYDVKM. The CDR3 has 14 residues. V shed 3 bases and J 6 bases; nucleotides not matched to a gene: 7. The CDR3 DNA sequence: TGTGCCAGCAGTTTTCAGGGGGCATCTGGCGAGCAGTACTTC. Protein sequence: CASSFQGASGEQYF. The full variable domain, in which reference TRBV28 and TRBJ2-7 provide the parts outside the CDR3, is DVKVTQSSRYLVKRTGEKVFLECVQDMDHENMFWYRQDPGLGLRLIYFSYDVKMKEKGDIPEGYSVSREKKERFSLILESASTNQTSMYLCASSFQGASGEQYFGPGTRLTVT.